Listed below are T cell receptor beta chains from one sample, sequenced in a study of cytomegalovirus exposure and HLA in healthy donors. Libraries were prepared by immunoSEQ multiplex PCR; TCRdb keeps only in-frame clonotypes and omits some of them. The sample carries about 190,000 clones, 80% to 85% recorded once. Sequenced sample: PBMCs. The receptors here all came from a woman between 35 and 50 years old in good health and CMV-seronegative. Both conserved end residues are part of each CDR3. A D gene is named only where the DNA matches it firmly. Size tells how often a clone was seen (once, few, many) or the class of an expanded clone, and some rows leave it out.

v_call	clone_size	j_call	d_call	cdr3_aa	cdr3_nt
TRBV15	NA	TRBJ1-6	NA	CATSRVPEGNSPLHF	TGTGCCACCAGCAGAGTGCCGGAGGGGAATTCACCCCTCCACTTT
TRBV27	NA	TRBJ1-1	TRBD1	CASSQTGGTEAFF	TGTGCCAGCAGCCAGACAGGGGGCACTGAAGCTTTCTTT
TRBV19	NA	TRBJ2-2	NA	CASSPLQVTGELFF	TGTGCCAGTAGCCCACTGCAGGTCACCGGGGAGCTGTTTTTT
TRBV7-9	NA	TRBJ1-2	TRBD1	CASSLAAGQSYGYTF	TGTGCCAGCAGCTTAGCCGCGGGACAGAGCTATGGCTACACCTTC
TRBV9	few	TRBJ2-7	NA	CASSVGSGAVYEQYF	TGTGCCAGCAGCGTAGGTTCAGGGGCGGTCTACGAGCAGTACTTC
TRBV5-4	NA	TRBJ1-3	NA	CASSYPPGSGNTIYF	TGTGCCAGCAGCTATCCCCCGGGGTCAGGAAACACCATATATTTT
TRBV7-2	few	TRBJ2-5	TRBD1	CASSQTGTGGRETQYF	TGTGCCAGCAGCCAAACAGGAACAGGGGGCCGGGAGACCCAGTACTTC
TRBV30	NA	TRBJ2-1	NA	CAWMGASTYNEQFF	TGTGCCTGGATGGGGGCTAGTACCTACAATGAGCAGTTCTTC
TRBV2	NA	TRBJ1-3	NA	CASRHYSGNTIYF	TGTGCCAGCAGACATTACTCTGGAAACACCATATATTTT
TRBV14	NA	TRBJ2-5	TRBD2	CASSHLGGMETQYF	TGTGCCAGCAGCCATTTGGGGGGGATGGAGACCCAGTACTTC
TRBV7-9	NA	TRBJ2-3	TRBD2	CASSEGLAGVTDTQYF	TGTGCCAGCAGCGAAGGACTAGCGGGAGTTACAGATACGCAGTATTTT